This T cell receptor (beta chain) was observed in a study of T cell repertoires in cytomegalovirus infection (dated 2019 in TCRdb). Concerning the study at large: Recently identified HLA-C-restricted CMV epitopes, whose presentation resists viral immunomodulation, were targeted by peptide stimulations together with well-studied HLA-B-restricted epitopes. Donor HLA type was relevant to the analysis, because carriage of CMV infection together with the matching HLA type was indicated by public TCR beta signatures.

The study at large found these results: In both this cohort and an independent cohort of some 380 donors, the cumulative frequency of public TCR beta family members distinguished carriers of CMV infection plus the relevant HLA type. The ex vivo response was dominated by HLA-C-restricted CMV-specific TCR beta clonotypes, which also provided the single most frequent clonotype in two of eight donors.

For this clonotype: Its recognized antigen is unknown. No qualities accompany the bases; no much larger clone lies one base away.

Reads for this sample came from an Illumina HiSeq 1500. The public reads were run again by TCRdb, first through fastp at Q25 and then through MiXCR, and only productive beta chains were kept. Every CDR3 protein is listed once, alongside the most common genes and DNA of its rows. Within this sample are 550,000 to 700,000 distinct CDR3 sequences, with around 40% of them counted one time only. Over 45% of the sample comes from the top ten. The CDR3 measures 14 amino acids from cysteine to phenylalanine. The entry retains the CDR3 DNA only, 42 bases that are in frame from base 1. Based on the germline V gene (reference sequence), the CDR1 and CDR2 sequences are DFQATT and SNEGSKA. V and J are truncated by 4 bases and 0 bases respectively, leaving an intervening sequence of 9 bases. The treatment or condition label for this specimen denotes: in vitro stimulation with specific CMV peptide epitopes to enrich CMV-specific T cells.

This sequence originates from a human donor in good health (CMV status not recorded). Some clones in this sample may be carry-over from other donors' samples. Recombination joined TRBV20-1 with TRBJ2-2; TRBD2 is a possible D gene, resting on 5 matching bases. The sequencing here drew on cultured PBMCs, taken from culture after CMV antigen stimulation. The nucleotides are TGCAGTGCTAAACGGGGATCGAACACCGGGGAGCTGTTTTTT. Its translation is CSAKRGSNTGELFF.